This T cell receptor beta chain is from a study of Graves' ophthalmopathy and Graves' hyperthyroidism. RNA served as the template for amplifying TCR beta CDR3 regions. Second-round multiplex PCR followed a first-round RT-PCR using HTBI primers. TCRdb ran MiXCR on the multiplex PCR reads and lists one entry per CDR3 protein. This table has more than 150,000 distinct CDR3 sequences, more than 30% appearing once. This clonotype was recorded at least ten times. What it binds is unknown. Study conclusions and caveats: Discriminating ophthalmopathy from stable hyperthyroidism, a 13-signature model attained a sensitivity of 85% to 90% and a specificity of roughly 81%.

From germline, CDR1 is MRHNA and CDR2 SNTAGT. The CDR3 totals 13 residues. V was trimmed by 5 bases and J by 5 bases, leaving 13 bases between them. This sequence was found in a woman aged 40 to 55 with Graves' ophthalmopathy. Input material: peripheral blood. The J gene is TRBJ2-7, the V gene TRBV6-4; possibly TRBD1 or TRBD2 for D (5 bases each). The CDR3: CASSYNKGHEQYF. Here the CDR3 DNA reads TGTGCCAGCAGTTATAATAAGGGACACGAGCAGTACTTC.